Below, 29 T cell receptor beta chains from the same sample are listed, as sequenced in a study of beta chain features in type 1 diabetes. The entirety of the isolated RNA underwent reverse transcription, so expressed TCRB transcripts were sequenced. Data came from immunoSEQ multiplex PCR; TCRdb stores just in-frame clones and leaves some out. This sample carries some 370,000 clones, around 10% of them seen once, and the ten largest clones take about 0.64%. Whole-study findings and limits: Shortening of TCRB CDR3s, moderate but significant, appeared in all four CD4+ subsets of Type 1 diabetes patients.

These TCRs are of unknown antigen specificity. Sequencing was done on a sample of central memory CD4+ T cells from blood. The receptors stem from a man aged 25 to 40 with type 1 diabetes.

In the case of this clone: This sample includes further DNA sequences coding for the same CDR3. The chain couples TRBV28 to TRBJ2-5, with D perhaps TRBD2 (6 bases). This CDR3 is 13 amino acids long. Per germline, CDR1 MDHEN and CDR2 SYDVKM. Trimming shortened V by 1 base and J by 3 bases, and 6 bases separated the two germline ends. The CDR3 spells CASSLLAEETQYF. For the CDR3, the DNA is TGTGCCAGCAGTTTATTAGCGGAAGAGACCCAGTACTTC.

This clone has a handful of counts. This chain uses TRBV18 with TRBJ1-2; 8 bases line up with TRBD1. The germline gives CDR1 KGHSH, CDR2 LQKENI. This CDR3 comprises 15 residues. Trimming took 5 bases from V and 6 from J; bases not matched to a gene: 11. The CDR3 region has the DNA TGTGCCAGCTCAACCGGGACAGGAGATGGGGATGGCTACACCTTC. Its protein is CASSTGTGDGDGYTF.

This clone was counted at least ten times. V usage is TRBV19 and J usage is TRBJ1-5; a possible D gene is TRBD1 (6 bases). The V end lost 6 bases, the J end lost 1 base, and 13 bases lay between the germline ends. Germline CDR1 is LNHDA and CDR2 is SQIVND (reference sequence). CDR3 length: 15 amino acids. The CDR3 bases are TGTGCCAGTAGACAACAGGGTACAAGCAATCAGCCCCAGCATTTT. Protein sequence: CASRQQGTSNQPQHF.

This clone was observed once. The chain joins TRBV5-1 to TRBJ1-2; TRBD1 matches 8 bases. The germline V gene has CDR1 SGHRS and CDR2 YFSETQ. Losses at the gene ends were 4 bases for V and 4 bases for J; bases not matched to a gene: 9. This CDR3 spans 15 amino acids. The CDR3 DNA follows: TGCGCCAGCAGCCCAAACAGGGGGTCGGGCTATGGCTACACCTTC. Protein product: CASSPNRGSGYGYTF.

This clone showed up just a few times. The V and J genes are TRBV6-5 and TRBJ1-2; 8 bases are shared with TRBD1. The ends lost 5 bases at V and 7 bases at J; junction bases unmatched: 6. CDR1 is MNHEY and CDR2 is SVGAGI in the germline V gene. The CDR3 is made up of 13 amino acids. The CDR3 reads CASSIRDRSGYTF. In DNA form, the CDR3 reads TGTGCCAGCAGTATCCGGGACAGGTCTGGCTACACCTTC.

This clone was seen at least ten times. This chain links TRBV4-3 with TRBJ2-3, with 7 bases aligning to TRBD1. The germline CDR1 and CDR2 sequences are LGHNA and YSLEER. There are 17 residues in the CDR3. With V trimmed by 2 bases and J by 0 bases, 8 bases remained unmatched. Here the CDR3 reads CASSQLDTGASTDTQYF. The CDR3 region has the DNA TGCGCCAGCAGCCAATTAGACACAGGGGCCAGCACAGATACGCAGTATTTT.

This clone came up a few times. The chain employs TRBV10-3 and TRBJ2-7; a weak D match, TRBD1 (5 bases). The germline V gene encodes CDR1 ENHRY and CDR2 SYGVKD. Deletions cut 10 bases from V and 1 base from J, with 11 bases between. The CDR3 covers 12 residues. The CDR3 loop is CATKQASYEQYF. In DNA form, the CDR3 reads TGTGCCACCAAACAGGCGTCCTACGAGCAGTACTTC.

This clone was detected only a few times. This sequence joins TRBV28 and TRBJ1-1, with a tentative D call TRBD1 (5 bases). Looked up from germline, CDR1 is MDHEN and CDR2 is SYDVKM. The CDR3 is 15 residues long. V lost 6 bases, J lost 2 bases, and 16 bases lay in between. CDR3: CASSELAGGNTEAFF. The CDR3 DNA follows: TGTGCCAGCAGCGAGCTAGCGGGGGGAAACACTGAAGCTTTCTTT.

The CDR3 protein is CASSSLPGQPIGNTGELFF. The DNA for the CDR3 is TGTGCCAGCAGCTCTCTCCCGGGACAGCCGATAGGAAACACCGGGGAGCTGTTTTTT. V gene TRBV7-6 combines with J gene TRBJ2-2, with TRBD1 matching 7 bases. The V gene end was trimmed by 4 bases and the J gene end by 2 bases; junction bases not matched to a gene: 16. CDR3 size: 19 residues. Germline V gives CDR1 SGHVS, CDR2 FNYEAQ.

At least ten counts were recorded for this clone. The same CDR3 also results from other DNA sequences found in this sample. The chain combines TRBV7-2 with TRBJ2-2; D call uncertain. Trimming pared 2 bases from V and 0 bases from J, leaving 1 base between. The V gene's germline CDR1 is SGHTA and CDR2 FQGNSA. The CDR3 contains 13 residues. The CDR3 coding sequence is TGTGCCAGCAGCTTACCGAACACCGGGGAGCTGTTTTTT. Its protein product is CASSLPNTGELFF.

This clone was seen only a few times. The rearrangement uses TRBV5-4 and TRBJ2-2, with 11 bases matching TRBD2. V was clipped by 6 bases and J by 0 bases; unmatched bases: 4. The germline CDR1 and CDR2 sequences are SGHNT and YYREEE (reference sequence). The CDR3 contains 16 residues. The CDR3 spells CASKRTSGPNTGELFF. As DNA, the CDR3 is TGTGCCAGCAAGAGGACTAGCGGGCCGAACACCGGGGAGCTGTTTTTT.

There are a few counts of this clone. The chain joins TRBV19 to TRBJ1-1, with D uncertain. The V gene lost 7 bases and the J gene lost 1 base, with 10 bases spanning the gap. The length of the CDR3 is 13 residues. CDR1 is LNHDA and CDR2 is SQIVND in the germline V gene (reference sequence). The DNA of the CDR3 is TGTGCCAGTAAAAGGCGGGCGAACACTGAAGCTTTCTTT. Protein product: CASKRRANTEAFF.

This clone was recorded a few times. The rearrangement uses TRBV6-5 and TRBJ2-2; possibly TRBD2 for D (6 bases). CDR3 length: 15 residues. V was shortened by 1 base and J by 2 bases, with 8 bases between the two germline ends. In germline, CDR1 is MNHEY, CDR2 SVGAGI. The CDR3 protein is CASSYFGGNTGELFF. The DNA of the CDR3 is TGTGCCAGCAGTTACTTCGGGGGAAACACCGGGGAGCTGTTTTTT.

With respect to this clone: Mismatch with germline at one junction end may stem from a read error. V is TRBV6-5 and J is TRBJ2-4, with 7 bases that match TRBD2. The CDR3 sequence is 11 residues long. Germline V lookup: CDR1 MNHEY, CDR2 SVGAGI. CDR3 nucleotide sequence: TGTGCCAGCAGTTCGGGGAGGGCAGCGAACTTC. Amino acids: CASSSGRAANF.

This clone was seen only a few times. CDR3 nucleotides: TGTGCCAGCAGCCCCGGTGGGGGCACAGATACGCAGTATTTT. This gives the protein CASSPGGGTDTQYF. The J gene is TRBJ2-3, the V gene TRBV27; no clear D. The CDR3 spans 14 residues. The germline V gene encodes CDR1 MNHEY and CDR2 SMNVEV (reference sequence). The germline V and J ends were trimmed by 6 bases and 1 base, with 11 bases remaining between them.

About this clone itself: Since a much larger clone is just one base distant, this may be a read error. The chain links TRBV5-6 to TRBJ1-1; TRBD1 matches at 10 bases. Germline loops: CDR1 SGHDT, CDR2 YYEEEE. CDR3 length equals 15 residues. CDR3 residues: CASSWDRGRGTKAFF. The CDR3 DNA follows: TGTGCCAGCAGCTGGGACAGGGGAAGGGGCACTAAAGCTTTCTTT.

The V and J genes are TRBV4-2 and TRBJ2-7; TRBD1 agrees at 8 bases. The CDR3 totals 19 residues. The V gene end was trimmed by 0 bases and the J gene end by 7 bases; junction bases not matched to a gene: 20. Germline lookup yields CDR1 LGHNA and CDR2 YNFKEQ. The CDR3 protein is CASSQDGGTGGTLGGEQYF. Here the CDR3 DNA reads TGTGCCAGCAGCCAAGATGGAGGGACAGGAGGGACTTTAGGTGGGGAGCAGTACTTC.

This clone was observed a handful of times. The J gene is TRBJ2-5, the V gene TRBV7-9, with D uncertain. The length of the CDR3 is 11 residues. The V end was cut by 6 bases, the J end by 3 bases, with 5 bases between. Germline CDR1 and CDR2: SEHNR and FQNEAQ (reference sequence). The CDR3 DNA sequence: TGTGCCAGCAGAATGGAAGAGACCCAGTACTTC. It is translated as CASRMEETQYF.

This clone was seen a handful of times. The chain carries TRBV11-2 and TRBJ2-2, with unresolved D. Germline V lookup: CDR1 SGHAT, CDR2 FQNNGV. The CDR3 sequence is 14 residues long. V was trimmed by 1 base and J by 7 bases, leaving 10 bases between them. The CDR3 protein is CASSLGNAVGELFF. The CDR3 DNA is TGTGCCAGCAGCTTAGGGAATGCAGTCGGGGAGCTGTTTTTT.

This clone was recorded a few times. The chain employs TRBV28 and TRBJ2-7; perhaps D is TRBD1 or TRBD2 (5 bases each). The V and J ends lost 10 bases and 9 bases respectively, with 19 bases between them. The CDR3 is 12 residues long. The germline CDR1 and CDR2 sequences are MDHEN and SYDVKM. CDR3 coding DNA: TGTGCCACCTGGGGGATACCTAAGGGGCAGTACTTC. Its protein is CATWGIPKGQYF.

This chain links TRBV11-2 with TRBJ1-2; maybe TRBD1 (6 bases). Germline values: CDR1 SGHAT, CDR2 FQNNGV. The CDR3 contains 17 residues. V lost 0 bases, J lost 8 bases, and 22 bases lay in between. The CDR3 nucleotides read TGTGCCAGCAGCTTAGAAAGATTTGGACAGCCTCCGAGGGGCTACACCTTC. Protein product: CASSLERFGQPPRGYTF. Complete variable domain (other parts from reference TRBV11-2 and TRBJ1-2): EAGVAQSPRYKIIEKRQSVAFWCNPISGHATLYWYQQILGQGPKLLIQFQNNGVVDDSQLPKDRFSAERLKGVDSTLKIQPAKLEDSAVYLCASSLERFGQPPRGYTFGSGTRLTVV.

This clone was counted only a few times. The chain uses TRBV11-3 and TRBJ2-2; a weak D match, TRBD1 (6 bases). CDR1 is SGHNT, CDR2 YENEEA, per germline. The V gene lost 5 bases and the J gene lost 2 bases, with 9 bases spanning the gap. This CDR3 region has 14 residues. The CDR3 reads CASSQGQNTGELFF. DNA of the CDR3: TGTGCCAGCAGCCAGGGACAAAACACCGGGGAGCTGTTTTTT.

With respect to this clone: A much larger clonotype is one base distant, so this may be a read error. The chain carries TRBV11-3 and TRBJ2-5; D gene ambiguous. Germline V gives CDR1 SGHNT, CDR2 YENEEA. The CDR3 is 12 amino acids. V was pared by 5 bases and J by 5 bases, with 9 bases between. The CDR3 sequence is CASSPDGETQYF. The CDR3 DNA reads as TGTGCCAGCAGCCCGGACGGGGAGACCCAGTACTTC.

The V and J genes are TRBV5-4 and TRBJ1-5; D not resolved. The V end lost 0 bases, the J end lost 4 bases, and 5 bases lay between the germline ends. This CDR3 is built from 13 residues. Germline-derived CDR1 and CDR2 are SGHNT and YYREEE (reference sequence). CDR3 sequence reads: CASSLDPNQPQHF. DNA for the CDR3: TGTGCCAGCAGCTTGGACCCGAATCAGCCCCAGCATTTT.

The rearrangement uses TRBV5-1 and TRBJ2-1; tentatively, D is TRBD2 (5 bases). The V gene lost 4 bases and the J gene lost 8 bases, with 10 bases spanning the gap. CDR1 and CDR2 (germline): SGHRS, YFSETQ. This CDR3 has 12 residues. The CDR3 DNA is TGCGCCAGCAGCCCCTTCGGGGATGAGCAGTTCTTC. Amino acids: CASSPFGDEQFF.

The chain combines TRBV11-3 with TRBJ2-5; TRBD1 matches 7 bases. Unmatched junction bases numbered 6, after V lost 5 bases and J lost 6 bases. CDR1 SGHNT and CDR2 YENEEA come from the germline V gene. The CDR3 is 13 amino acids. The CDR3 sequence: CASSLRQGKTQYF. DNA of the CDR3: TGTGCCAGCAGCCTAAGACAGGGAAAGACCCAGTACTTC.

This clone has just a few counts. J is TRBJ2-1 and V is TRBV11-3; 7 bases line up with TRBD1. The CDR3 extends over 14 amino acids. V dropped 0 bases and J dropped 12; count of bases not matched to a gene: 8. Germline V gives CDR1 SGHNT, CDR2 YENEEA. The CDR3 reads CASSLDEAAGGQFF. Written as DNA, the CDR3 is TGTGCCAGCAGCTTAGATGAAGCGGCAGGGGGGCAGTTCTTC.

In its sample, this clone was seen a few times. The chain combines TRBV30 with TRBJ2-3, with D hard to call. CDR3 length: 14 amino acids. Germline lookup yields CDR1 GTSNPN and CDR2 SVGIG (reference sequence). V was pared by 0 bases and J by 0 bases, with 7 bases between. The CDR3 coding sequence is TGTGCCTGGAGTGTAAGCTCTAGCACAGATACGCAGTATTTT. It is translated as CAWSVSSSTDTQYF.

The chain has TRBV19 and TRBJ2-4, with 10 bases fitting TRBD1. Looked up from germline, CDR1 is LNHDA and CDR2 is SQIVND (reference sequence). This CDR3 has 14 amino acids. After removal of 6 bases from V and 7 bases from J, the junction contained 6 bases not matched to a gene. CDR3 residues: CASSRTGGENIQYF. The CDR3 nucleotides are TGTGCCAGTAGCCGGACAGGGGGTGAGAACATTCAGTACTTC.